This T cell receptor beta chain emerged from a study of human T cells and chemical hapten exposure. Study summary: A roughly 2 cm by roughly 2 cm inner upper arm patch received 2% DPC for sensitization. The study, taken as a whole, reports: As the donors had alopecia, their immune response may differ from healthy people's.

Germline V lookup: CDR1 SQVTM, CDR2 ANQGSEA. The CDR3 length is 13 residues. Trimming pared 2 bases from V and 6 bases from J, leaving 14 bases between. A single record per CDR3 protein comes from TCRdb applying MiXCR to the RACE reads. Among 82,000 or so distinct CDR3 sequences listed, 13% were seen once. This clonotype occurred many times. Antigen: not known. Sample time point: patch test 3, about 24 weeks after DPC sensitization. Treatment defined: therapeutic diphenylcyclopropenone sensitization with weekly scalp DPC. The study enrolled 18 to 70-year-old alopecia patients suitable for DPC. Before extraction, the whole blood was not fractionated, and total RNA was taken from it.

The genes are TRBV29-1 and TRBJ2-7; D ambiguous. This TCR came from a woman aged 45-59 years with alopecia areata. Some clones in this sample may be carry-over from other donors' samples. Sequencing was performed on whole blood, taken in connection with sensitization to the hapten diphenylcyclopropenone (DPC). Here the CDR3 reads CSVEYSQAGEQYF. CDR3 bases: TGCAGCGTTGAATACTCCCAAGCTGGCGAGCAGTACTTC.